Reported below is one T cell receptor (beta chain). The source of the sample is a study of CD8 T cells in ankylosing spondylitis. TCRdb re-derived calls from the 5' RACE reads in MiXCR, one entry per CDR3 protein. This table has some 240,000 distinct CDR3 sequences, less than 10% appearing once. Germline-derived CDR1 and CDR2 are SGHVS and FQNEAQ. Trimming stripped 5 bases from V and 9 bases from J, with 11 bases between. This CDR3 is built from 12 residues. This sequence originates from a male donor with ankylosing spondylitis or in good health (not recorded which). The sequencing input was blood, either unsorted or a sorted T cell fraction (not recorded which). V usage is TRBV7-8 and J usage is TRBJ2-1; D is uncertain. The CDR3 spells CASSALTVEQFF. CDR3 sequence (DNA): TGTGCCAGCAGCGCCTTGACGGTTGAGCAGTTCTTC.